This T cell receptor (beta chain) was captured by sequencing in a study of blood T cells in healthy people across ages. The wider study: Template switching recovered approximately one barcoded beta molecule for every two T cells. The study's findings and limits: Naive T cell percentage strongly correlated with TCR beta diversity. Estimates based on one million T cells were treated as lower bounds. Unsorted PBMC input precluded a conclusive naive versus antigen-experienced comparison.

Concerning this clonotype: The antigen remains undetermined.

A second PCR of roughly 7 to 11 cycles used a sample-barcoded 5' primer and a J-beta primer mix. TCRdb recomputed calls from the 5' RACE reads with MiXCR, one row per CDR3 protein. This sample yields more than 1 million distinct CDR3 sequences, of which 40% to 45% are seen a single time; about 19% belongs to the top ten. The CDR3 has 16 residues. Germline V lookup: CDR1 MNHEY, CDR2 SVGEGT. J gave up 4 bases and V 6 bases, and 13 bases lay outside the gene matches. The sample taken for sequencing was blood. The V gene is TRBV6-2 or TRBV6-3, the J gene TRBJ2-7; 9 bases align to TRBD2. The source is a woman aged 55-70 years in good health. The CDR3 spells CASRSLSGRALYEQYF. Written as DNA, the CDR3 is TGTGCCAGCAGATCCCTTAGCGGGAGAGCCTTGTACGAGCAGTACTTC.